The 8 T cell receptor beta chains reported below all come from one sample, sequenced in a study of cytomegalovirus exposure and HLA in healthy donors. 60 Vbeta and 13 Jbeta primers were used in PCR. Assay used: immunoSEQ multiplex PCR; TCRdb lists only in-frame clones, some missing. The data show approximately 150,000 clones, 65% to 90% seen once. Material: PBMCs. The receptors derive from a male donor in good health and CMV-seronegative.

The J gene is TRBJ2-7, the V gene TRBV2, with unresolved D. The CDR3 runs to 13 residues. Trimming took off 0 bases at V and 6 bases at J, with 9 bases between the two ends. The germline V gene has CDR1 SNHLY and CDR2 FYNNEI. The CDR3 loop is CASSEARRGEQYF. Written as DNA, the CDR3 is TGTGCCAGCAGTGAAGCGCGGCGCGGCGAGCAGTACTTC.

The chain uses TRBV27 and TRBJ1-2, with a possible D match to TRBD1 (5 bases). This CDR3 contains 14 residues. Looked up from germline, CDR1 is MNHEY and CDR2 is SMNVEV (reference sequence). Trimming pared 4 bases from V and 10 bases from J, leaving 19 bases between. Here the CDR3 reads CASSYLGGSGDYTF. CDR3 DNA: TGTGCCAGCAGTTACCTGGGGGGTTCAGGTGACTACACCTTC.

This chain connects TRBV23-1 to TRBJ1-2; 8 bases line up with TRBD1. TRBV23-1 falls under the ORF class, with uncertain function. CDR3 length equals 18 residues. V lost 7 bases, J lost 0 bases, and 16 bases stayed unmatched. The CDR3 DNA follows: TGCGCCAGCACCCAAAGGGCGGGACAGGCGCCCACTAACTATGGCTACACCTTC. Its protein product is CASTQRAGQAPTNYGYTF.

This chain joins TRBV6-5 and TRBJ2-7, with a weak D call TRBD1 (6 bases). V was shortened by 5 bases and J by 7 bases, with 15 bases between the two germline ends. The CDR3 runs 13 residues. Germline V gene data show CDR1 as MNHEY and CDR2 as SVGAGI. CDR3 sequence reads: CASSQQGTLEQYF. The CDR3 nucleotides read TGTGCCAGCAGTCAACAGGGAACCTTGGAGCAGTACTTC.

The chain employs TRBV6-1 and TRBJ2-7; TRBD1 matches at 8 bases. This CDR3 spans 14 amino acids. The J segment lost 2 bases and the V segment lost 3 bases, leaving 3 bases of the junction unmatched. The germline CDR1 and CDR2 sequences are MNHNS and SASEGT. CDR3: CASSDGQGPYEQYF. CDR3 sequence (DNA): TGTGCCAGCAGTGACGGACAGGGTCCCTACGAGCAGTACTTC.

The rearrangement uses TRBV5-1 and TRBJ1-3; maybe TRBD1 (6 bases). V was trimmed by 7 bases and J by 4 bases, leaving 12 bases between them. The CDR3 covers 13 residues. Germline V gene data show CDR1 as SGHRS and CDR2 as YFSETQ. This chain's CDR3 is CASSWDIGNTIYF. CDR3 nucleotide sequence: TGCGCCAGCTCCTGGGACATCGGAAACACCATATATTTT.

This chain joins TRBV10-3 and TRBJ2-3; 10 positions match TRBD2. From germline, CDR1 is ENHRY and CDR2 SYGVKD. The CDR3 covers 16 residues. Trimming cost V 6 bases and J 0 bases; bases outside gene matches: 6. In DNA, the CDR3 is TGTGCCATCAGACCAGGACTAGCGGCTAGCACAGATACGCAGTATTTT. Translated, it gives CAIRPGLAASTDTQYF.

The rearrangement uses TRBV5-6 and TRBJ2-3; D remains ambiguous. The CDR3 is 12 amino acids. Germline loops: CDR1 SGHDT, CDR2 YYEEEE. V was cut by 0 bases and J by 6 bases, with 5 bases left in between. CDR3 protein: CASSLDLDTQYF. DNA for the CDR3: TGTGCCAGCAGCTTGGATCTGGATACGCAGTATTTT.